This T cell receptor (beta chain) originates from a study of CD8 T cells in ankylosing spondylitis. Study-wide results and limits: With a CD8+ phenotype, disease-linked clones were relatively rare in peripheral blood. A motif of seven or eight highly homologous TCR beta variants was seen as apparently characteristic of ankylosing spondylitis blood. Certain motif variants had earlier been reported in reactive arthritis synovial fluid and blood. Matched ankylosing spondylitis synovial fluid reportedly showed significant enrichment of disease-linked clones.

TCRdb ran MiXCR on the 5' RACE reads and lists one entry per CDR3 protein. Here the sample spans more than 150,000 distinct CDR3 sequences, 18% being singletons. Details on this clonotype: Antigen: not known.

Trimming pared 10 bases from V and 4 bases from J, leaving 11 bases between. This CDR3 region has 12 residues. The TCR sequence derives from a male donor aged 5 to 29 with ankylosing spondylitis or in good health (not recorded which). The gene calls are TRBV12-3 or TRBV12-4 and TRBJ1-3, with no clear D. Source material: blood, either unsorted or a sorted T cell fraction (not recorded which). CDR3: CATTGFGNTIYF. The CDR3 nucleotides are TGTGCCACGACTGGGTTCGGAAACACCATATATTTT.